In its sample, the clone carrying this T cell receptor beta chain was seen once. Its target is not known. The data belong to a study of T-cell memory formation after mild COVID-19. On the study more broadly: TCR clusters showed largely donor specificity. Study-wide results and limits: Memory from before infection featured some responding clones, which suggests cross-reactive memory joined. Day 15 to 85 contractors were CD4/CD8 balanced; later expanders leaned CD4+.

The CDR3 consists of 14 residues. Germline values: CDR1 MNHEY, CDR2 SMNVEV (reference sequence). The V end was cut by 2 bases, the J end by 7 bases, with 15 bases between. Researchers used 5'RACE with constant-segment primers to make TCR alpha and TCR beta cDNA libraries that carry sample barcodes and UMIs. TCRdb re-called the 5' RACE reads with MiXCR, one entry per CDR3 protein. The sample has around 510,000 distinct CDR3 sequences, about a fifth seen once. Sequencing was done on a sample of PBMCs or a T cell subset sorted from them (not recorded which). The chain employs TRBV27 and TRBJ2-7, with D maybe TRBD1 (6 bases). The source is an adult woman who had mild COVID-19 (a few samples of this study predate the infection). Cell type and time point are not known. CDR3 bases: TGTGCCAGCAGTTTAGTGGGGAACAGGGAGGAGCAGTACTTC. Residues: CASSLVGNREEQYF.